This TCR beta chain was sequenced for a study of early T cells in non-severe SARS-CoV-2 infection. Notes on the study in general: VDJdb-based matching was biased toward anti-spike CD8 responses and missed private and CD4 specificities.

This clonotype was observed many times. Antigen unknown. Individual cDNA molecules were tagged with unique molecular identifiers. Using its own MiXCR run on the 5' RACE reads, TCRdb lists one record per CDR3 protein. Counted here are about 60,000 distinct CDR3 sequences, around 9.3% occurring once; the ten biggest clones make up roughly 15%. This receptor was obtained from an adult who was a healthcare worker with PCR-confirmed SARS-CoV-2 infection or an uninfected control (not recorded which). The sample taken for sequencing was whole blood.

The CDR3 DNA reads as TGTGCCAGCAGTTTAACAGGGGTTAATTCACCCCTCCACTTT. Its translation is CASSLTGVNSPLHF. V and J are TRBV12-3 or TRBV12-4 and TRBJ1-6; TRBD1 matches 7 bases. This CDR3 has 14 residues. V was clipped by 2 bases and J by 6 bases; unmatched bases: 1.